This T cell receptor beta chain was profiled in a study of TIL therapy for anti-PD-1-resistant metastatic lung cancer. Documented time point: pre-treatment sample, taken before nivolumab and TIL therapy. Tumor tissue came from excised metastases, mostly pleural nodules or supraclavicular lymph nodes. The immunoSEQ assay was v3. Here immunoSEQ multiplex PCR was the method, and the copy in TCRdb shows in-frame clones only, minus some. This sample has 45,000 to 60,000 clones, with less than 75% found just once. The CDR3 is 14 residues long. From germline, CDR1 is MDHEN and CDR2 SYDVKM. Deletions cut 0 bases from V and 0 bases from J, with 3 bases between.

The clonotype originates from a person aged 25-80 years with non-small cell lung cancer. This rearrangement joins TRBV28 to TRBJ1-5, with D unresolved. The material sequenced was tumor tissue, taken at baseline. Written as DNA, the CDR3 is TGTGCCAGCAGTTTATGGGGTAGCAATCAGCCCCAGCATTTT. Translating it yields CASSLWGSNQPQHF. Combining the CDR3 with reference TRBV28 and TRBJ1-5 gives the whole variable domain DVKVTQSSRYLVKRTGEKVFLECVQDMDHENMFWYRQDPGLGLRLIYFSYDVKMKEKGDIPEGYSVSREKKERFSLILESASTNQTSMYLCASSLWGSNQPQHFGDGTRLSIL.